Listed below are T cell receptor beta chains from one sample, sequenced in a study of T cell clones after liver transplantation. Assay used: immunoSEQ multiplex PCR; TCRdb lists only in-frame clones, some missing. The repertoire holds over 45,000 clones, with 65% to 80% as singletons. The specimen was CD4+ T cells from blood, collected roughly 55 months after liver transplant. These receptors originate from a human patient who received a liver transplant. Some T cells may originate from the graft donor. The CDR3 runs from the conserved cysteine through the conserved F or W. A D gene is named only where the DNA matches it firmly. Size values are once, few and many counts, or a class for expanded clones, and some rows have none.

>TRBJ2-7|TRBD1|TRBV29-1|NA
TGCAGCGTGGGACCGACAGGGGTCTACGAGCAGTACTTC
CSVGPTGVYEQYF
>TRBJ1-4|NA|TRBV28|NA
TGTGCCAGCAGCCCCCACAGCGCAACTAATGAAAAACTGTTTTTT
CASSPHSATNEKLFF
>TRBJ2-3|NA|TRBV9|NA
TGTGCCAGCAGCGTAGGAGAGGTCTGGGGGAGCACAGATACGCAGTATTTT
CASSVGEVWGSTDTQYF
>TRBJ2-6|NA|TRBV11-3|few
TGTGCCAGCTCACCGGGGGCTGGGGCCAACGTCCTGACTTTC
CASSPGAGANVLTF
>TRBJ2-7|NA|TRBV28|NA
TGTGCCAGCAGTCAACCAGGGGATGTTGGTAACGAGCAGTACTTC
CASSQPGDVGNEQYF
>TRBJ2-1|TRBD1|TRBV7-3|NA
TGTGCCAGCAGCTCCCGGACAGGGAGCTCCTACAATGAGCAGTTCTTC
CASSSRTGSSYNEQFF
>TRBJ2-3|TRBD1|TRBV14|NA
TGTGCCAGCAGCCTACGACAGGGGGACACAGATACGCAGTATTTT
CASSLRQGDTDTQYF
>TRBJ2-3|TRBD1|TRBV7-9|NA
TGTGCCAGCAGCTTAGTATCAGGACAGGGGGACTTTGGGGCGCAGTATTTT
CASSLVSGQGDFGAQYF
>TRBJ2-2|NA|TRBV7-9|many
TGTGCCAGCAGTCCCCAATCAGGAGTCGGGGAGCTGTTTTTT
CASSPQSGVGELFF
>TRBJ1-3|NA|TRBV6-5|few
TGTGCCAGCAGTGCCCACTCAGGGAACACCATATATTTT
CASSAHSGNTIYF
>TRBJ2-5|TRBD1|TRBV7-9|few
TGTGCCAGCAGCCACCGGGACAGGGGGCGAGAGACCCAGTACTTC
CASSHRDRGRETQYF
>TRBJ1-4|NA|TRBV11-2|once
TGTGCCAGCAGCGAACGGCCGGGACCGTCAACTAATGAAAAACTGTTTTTT
CASSERPGPSTNEKLFF
>TRBJ1-4|NA|TRBV2|NA
TGTGCCAGCAGCCCAGGGTTTACTAATGAAAAACTGTTTTTT
CASSPGFTNEKLFF
>TRBJ2-1|NA|TRBV5-1|NA
TGCGCCAGCAGCTTGGGGCAGGGGTTCGATGAGCAGTTCTTC
CASSLGQGFDEQFF
>TRBJ2-2|NA|TRBV5-1|NA
TGCGCCAGCAGCCACCTGAGGGGGAACACCGGGGAGCTGTTTTTT
CASSHLRGNTGELFF
>TRBJ1-5|NA|TRBV7-2|once
TGTGCCAGCAGCCCCTACTCAGGGGAACAGCCCCAGCATTTT
CASSPYSGEQPQHF
>TRBJ2-3|NA|TRBV21-1|NA
TGTGCCAGCAGCAAAGGACAGGGGGGCACAGATACGCAGTATTTT
CASSKGQGGTDTQYF
>TRBJ2-1|NA|TRBV6-5|NA
TGTGCCAGCAGTTCCATGACAGGCCTCCGGCAGTTCTTC
CASSSMTGLRQFF
>TRBJ2-7|NA|TRBV11-2|once
TGTGCCAGCAGCCAAGGGGAATACGAGCAGTACTTC
CASSQGEYEQYF
>TRBJ2-1|TRBD2|TRBV5-1|few
TGCGCCAGCAGCTTTCTTACCGGGACTAGCGGATACAATGAGCAGTTCTTC
CASSFLTGTSGYNEQFF
>TRBJ1-2|NA|TRBV28|few
TGTGCCAGCAGAGGTGCTAACTATGGCTACACCTTC
CASRGANYGYTF
>TRBJ2-1|TRBD2|TRBV6-5|NA
TGTGCCAGCAGTGCCCGCGGGGGGGCTCGGGAGCAGTTCTTC
CASSARGGAREQFF
>TRBJ2-7|NA|TRBV1|NA
TGCACCAGCAGCCATCTCAAGAGGGGGACTAGAAAATACGAGCAGTACTTC
CTSSHLKRGTRKYEQYF
>TRBJ1-3|NA|TRBV12-5|NA
TGTGCTAGTGGTTTGGACGTCCGCACGGACCCTGGAAACACCATATATTTT
CASGLDVRTDPGNTIYF
>TRBJ2-1|NA|TRBV20-1|NA
TGCAGTGCTAATTACAATGAGCAGTTCTTC
CSANYNEQFF
>TRBJ2-7|TRBD1|TRBV5-4|NA
TGTGCCAGCAGCCCCACAGGGGTAATCCACGAGCAGTACTTC
CASSPTGVIHEQYF
>TRBJ2-2|NA|TRBV11-3|once
TGTGCCAGCAGCTTAACCGGGCTTGACACCGGGGAGCTGTTTTTT
CASSLTGLDTGELFF
>TRBJ1-4|NA|TRBV19|once
TGTGCCAGTACCCTTACCGGAAGAGAGGAAAAACTGTTTTTT
CASTLTGREEKLFF
>TRBJ2-1|NA|TRBV5-1|NA
TGCGCCAGCAGCTTGGCATCAAACAATGAGCAGTTCTTC
CASSLASNNEQFF
>TRBJ1-2|NA|TRBV11-2|NA
TGTGCCAGCAGCTTAGATACGGGACGGAGTTTCTATGGCTACACCTTC
CASSLDTGRSFYGYTF
>TRBJ2-3|NA|TRBV18|NA
TGTGCCAGCGCGGGCTCAGGAGATACGCAGTATTTT
CASAGSGDTQYF
>TRBJ1-5|NA|TRBV30|NA
TGTGCCTGGAGTCCCGCGCCCCAGTCAATTAGCAATCAGCCCCAGCATTTT
CAWSPAPQSISNQPQHF
>TRBJ1-4|NA|TRBV2|NA
TGTGCCAGCAGTGTAAGGACAGCAACTAATGAAAAACTGTTTTTT
CASSVRTATNEKLFF
>TRBJ2-2|NA|TRBV19|NA
TGTGCCAGTACCTTAACAAACCCCAGGGCCGGGGAGCTGTTTTTT
CASTLTNPRAGELFF
>TRBJ2-4|NA|TRBV5-4|NA
TGTGCCAGCAGCCCCCCTCGGGGAAACATTCAGTACTTC
CASSPPRGNIQYF
>TRBJ2-1|TRBD2|TRBV10-3|NA
TGTGCCATCAGTGGGACTAGCGGGGGGGTCGATGAGCAGTTCTTC
CAISGTSGGVDEQFF
>TRBJ2-2|NA|TRBV11-1|NA
TGTGCCAGCAGCTTAGGCACATTCGGCAGGGGTCCCGGGGAGCTGTTTTTT
CASSLGTFGRGPGELFF
>TRBJ1-1|NA|TRBV19|few
TGTGCCAGTAGTATTCGGGGAGTGAACACTGAAGCTTTCTTT
CASSIRGVNTEAFF
>TRBJ1-3|NA|TRBV7-9|NA
TGTGCCAGCAGCCCGGACATCTCTGGAAACACCATATATTTT
CASSPDISGNTIYF
>TRBJ2-1|NA|TRBV27|NA
TGTGCCAGCACCCGGGGGAGCGCCAATGAGCAGTTCTTC
CASTRGSANEQFF
>TRBJ1-3|NA|TRBV6-1|once
TGTGCCAGCAGTGAAGTCGGAAACACCATATATTTT
CASSEVGNTIYF
>TRBJ2-2|NA|TRBV2|NA
TGTGCCAGCAGTCTCAGACAGACCGGGGAGCTGTTTTTT
CASSLRQTGELFF
>TRBJ2-3|NA|TRBV10-2|NA
TGCGCCAGCAGTGAAATGGGGGACACCACGATTACAGATACGCAGTATTTT
CASSEMGDTTITDTQYF
>TRBJ1-4|NA|TRBV4-1|once
TGCGCCAGCAGTCGCAGGACTCGTCCGGGTGAAAAACTGTTTTTT
CASSRRTRPGEKLFF
>TRBJ2-7|TRBD1|TRBV10-3|NA
TGTGCCATCAGTCCCTGGGGACAGGGGGCCGAGCAGTACTTC
CAISPWGQGAEQYF
>TRBJ1-2|NA|TRBV30|NA
TGTGCCTGGAGTGTCTTGGGGCTTAACTATGGCTACACCTTC
CAWSVLGLNYGYTF